These T cell receptor beta chains were read from a single sample in a study of identical twins. TCRdb used MiXCR to reprocess the 5' RACE reads, holding one entry per CDR3 protein. This table holds around 1.7 million distinct CDR3 sequences, around 29% found once. The sequenced sample was cord blood. These receptors all come from a newborn girl in good health. Each CDR3 is given with its conserved first and last residue. The order of the fields is clone size, J gene, CDR3 length, D gene, V gene, CDR3 protein, CDR3 DNA. A D gene is named only where the DNA matches it firmly. Rows give clone size only sometimes, using once, few, many, or a class for an expanded clone.

clone_size: NA
j_call: TRBJ2-7
cdr3_length: 15
d_call: TRBD1
v_call: TRBV11-2
cdr3_aa: CASSLEAGQGYEQYF
cdr3_nt: TGTGCCAGCAGCTTAGAGGCCGGACAGGGCTACGAGCAGTACTTC

clone_size: NA
j_call: TRBJ2-1
cdr3_length: 14
d_call: NA
v_call: TRBV12-3/TRBV12-4
cdr3_aa: CASSYRAGDNEQFF
cdr3_nt: TGTGCCAGCAGTTACAGGGCAGGAGACAATGAGCAGTTCTTC

clone_size: NA
j_call: TRBJ2-6
cdr3_length: 17
d_call: TRBD2
v_call: TRBV20-1
cdr3_aa: CSVGGTSSAAGANVLTF
cdr3_nt: TGCAGTGTGGGAGGGACTAGCTCGGCGGCTGGGGCCAACGTCCTGACTTTC

clone_size: NA
j_call: TRBJ1-6
cdr3_length: 14
d_call: NA
v_call: TRBV27
cdr3_aa: CASSPTVYNSPLHF
cdr3_nt: TGTGCCAGCAGCCCGACTGTCTATAATTCACCCCTCCACTTT

clone_size: few
j_call: TRBJ1-6
cdr3_length: 14
d_call: NA
v_call: TRBV9
cdr3_aa: CASSVEAGNSPLHF
cdr3_nt: TGTGCCAGCAGCGTAGAAGCAGGGAATTCACCCCTCCACTTT

clone_size: NA
j_call: TRBJ1-3
cdr3_length: 16
d_call: NA
v_call: TRBV13
cdr3_aa: CASSLAPHRAGNTIYF
cdr3_nt: TGTGCCAGCAGCTTAGCCCCCCACAGGGCTGGAAACACCATATATTTT

clone_size: NA
j_call: TRBJ1-5
cdr3_length: 15
d_call: TRBD1
v_call: TRBV4-2
cdr3_aa: CASSQDLQGAQPQHF
cdr3_nt: TGTGCCAGCAGCCAAGATCTGCAGGGGGCTCAGCCCCAGCATTTT

clone_size: NA
j_call: TRBJ2-1
cdr3_length: 14
d_call: TRBD2
v_call: TRBV20-1
cdr3_aa: CSARGAGRDYEQFF
cdr3_nt: TGCAGTGCTAGGGGAGCGGGGAGGGACTACGAGCAGTTCTTC

clone_size: few
j_call: TRBJ1-1
cdr3_length: 17
d_call: NA
v_call: TRBV20-1
cdr3_aa: CSARPGGTGKMNTEAFF
cdr3_nt: TGCAGTGCTAGACCCGGTGGGACGGGTAAGATGAACACTGAAGCTTTCTTT

clone_size: NA
j_call: TRBJ1-4
cdr3_length: 15
d_call: NA
v_call: TRBV6-5
cdr3_aa: CASSYSGHSHEKLFF
cdr3_nt: TGTGCCAGCAGTTACTCCGGCCACTCTCATGAAAAACTGTTTTTT

clone_size: NA
j_call: TRBJ2-5
cdr3_length: 12
d_call: TRBD1
v_call: TRBV7-9
cdr3_aa: CASRLDRETQYF
cdr3_nt: TGTGCCAGCAGACTGGACAGGGAGACCCAGTACTTC

clone_size: many
j_call: TRBJ2-7
cdr3_length: 15
d_call: TRBD1
v_call: TRBV6-5
cdr3_aa: CASSYSAGGSYEQYF
cdr3_nt: TGTGCCAGCAGTTACTCGGCAGGGGGATCCTACGAGCAGTACTTC

clone_size: NA
j_call: TRBJ2-5
cdr3_length: 11
d_call: NA
v_call: TRBV5-6
cdr3_aa: CASSLTGTQYF
cdr3_nt: TGTGCCAGCAGCTTAACAGGGACCCAGTACTTC

clone_size: few
j_call: TRBJ2-1
cdr3_length: 18
d_call: TRBD2
v_call: TRBV7-9
cdr3_aa: CASSFDFSGRGSYNEQFF
cdr3_nt: TGTGCCAGCAGCTTTGATTTTAGCGGGAGGGGCTCCTACAATGAGCAGTTCTTC

clone_size: NA
j_call: TRBJ1-2
cdr3_length: 15
d_call: NA
v_call: TRBV13
cdr3_aa: CASSHRLRGNYGYTF
cdr3_nt: TGTGCCAGCAGCCACCGACTTAGGGGAAACTATGGCTACACCTTC

clone_size: many
j_call: TRBJ1-2
cdr3_length: 14
d_call: NA
v_call: TRBV5-1
cdr3_aa: CASSLDLHYYGYTF
cdr3_nt: TGCGCCAGCAGCTTGGACCTCCACTACTATGGCTACACCTTC

clone_size: few
j_call: TRBJ1-5
cdr3_length: 14
d_call: NA
v_call: TRBV27
cdr3_aa: CASSLWSYGQPQHF
cdr3_nt: TGTGCCAGCAGTTTATGGTCCTACGGTCAGCCCCAGCATTTT

clone_size: NA
j_call: TRBJ2-5
cdr3_length: 16
d_call: TRBD1
v_call: TRBV12-3/TRBV12-4
cdr3_aa: CASSPIRTGRKETQYF
cdr3_nt: TGTGCCAGCAGTCCCATCAGGACAGGCCGCAAAGAGACCCAGTACTTC

clone_size: few
j_call: TRBJ1-2
cdr3_length: 14
d_call: NA
v_call: TRBV24-1
cdr3_aa: CATSDPVSNYGYTF
cdr3_nt: TGTGCCACCAGTGATCCGGTATCTAACTATGGCTACACCTTC

clone_size: NA
j_call: TRBJ1-3
cdr3_length: 15
d_call: NA
v_call: TRBV20-1
cdr3_aa: CSARDPGAGGNTIYF
cdr3_nt: TGCAGTGCTAGAGATCCGGGGGCTGGGGGAAACACCATATATTTT

clone_size: NA
j_call: TRBJ2-5
cdr3_length: 13
d_call: TRBD2
v_call: TRBV20-1
cdr3_aa: CSASIGREETQYF
cdr3_nt: TGCAGTGCTAGTATCGGGAGGGAAGAGACCCAGTACTTC

clone_size: few
j_call: TRBJ1-2
cdr3_length: 14
d_call: NA
v_call: TRBV4-2
cdr3_aa: CASSSIGGKFGYTF
cdr3_nt: TGTGCCAGCAGCTCCATCGGGGGAAAGTTCGGCTACACCTTC

clone_size: NA
j_call: TRBJ2-7
cdr3_length: 11
d_call: NA
v_call: TRBV5-1
cdr3_aa: CASSRDLNRYF
cdr3_nt: TGCGCCAGCAGCCGGGACTTGAATCGGTACTTC

clone_size: NA
j_call: TRBJ2-1
cdr3_length: 14
d_call: NA
v_call: TRBV10-3
cdr3_aa: CAISGAYGCNEQFF
cdr3_nt: TGTGCCATCTCCGGCGCTTACGGGTGCAATGAGCAGTTCTTC

clone_size: NA
j_call: TRBJ2-1
cdr3_length: 17
d_call: TRBD2
v_call: TRBV14
cdr3_aa: CASSHLRSGRANNEQFF
cdr3_nt: TGTGCCAGCAGCCACCTTAGGAGCGGGAGGGCCAACAATGAGCAGTTCTTC

clone_size: few
j_call: TRBJ1-1
cdr3_length: 14
d_call: TRBD1
v_call: TRBV3-1
cdr3_aa: CASSQSDRGTEAFF
cdr3_nt: TGTGCCAGCAGCCAATCGGACAGGGGCACTGAAGCTTTCTTT

clone_size: few
j_call: TRBJ2-1
cdr3_length: 17
d_call: NA
v_call: TRBV4-2
cdr3_aa: CASSQGGLGRLYNEQFF
cdr3_nt: TGTGCCAGCAGCCAAGGAGGCCTGGGCCGACTCTACAATGAGCAGTTCTTC

clone_size: few
j_call: TRBJ2-3
cdr3_length: 16
d_call: NA
v_call: TRBV14
cdr3_aa: CASSQGGGLSTDTQYF
cdr3_nt: TGTGCCAGCAGCCAAGGGGGGGGGCTTAGCACAGATACGCAGTATTTT